Presented here are 30 T cell receptor beta chains from one specimen sequenced in a study of cytomegalovirus exposure and HLA in healthy donors. The PCR had 60 Vbeta and 13 Jbeta primers. Using immunoSEQ multiplex PCR, the repertoire was profiled, and TCRdb retains in-frame clones only, with some absent. The sample consists of just over 200,000 clones, approximately 85% of them appearing once. The sample consisted of PBMCs. The receptors were sampled from a woman in her thirties or forties in good health and CMV-seronegative.

DNA of the CDR3: TGTGCCAGCTCCGAACTCGAGTGGACAGGGAGAGGAGCCGGGGAGCTGTTTTTT. Protein sequence: CASSELEWTGRGAGELFF. The chain recombines TRBV18 with TRBJ2-2; 8 positions match TRBD1. The germline gives CDR1 KGHSH, CDR2 LQKENI. This CDR3 has 18 amino acids. V was pared by 6 bases and J by 6 bases, with 18 bases of the junction left unmatched.

This chain uses TRBV7-3 with TRBJ2-1; TRBD1 is a possible D gene (6 bases). Trimming removed 2 bases at V and 5 bases at J, with 13 bases between. Germline CDR1 is SGHTA and CDR2 is FQGTGA. The CDR3 is made up of 15 amino acids. This chain's CDR3 is CASSLLGTTNNEQFF. For the CDR3, the DNA is TGTGCCAGCAGCTTACTCGGGACAACTAACAATGAGCAGTTCTTC.

This clone was counted only a few times. J is TRBJ1-2 and V is TRBV19, with 9 positions matching TRBD1. Germline CDR1 and CDR2: LNHDA and SQIVND (reference sequence). V lost 4 bases to trimming and J lost 4 bases; unmatched junction nucleotides: 7. The CDR3 loop spans 15 amino acids. Here the CDR3 reads CASSTAGTGLYGYTF. CDR3 bases: TGTGCCAGTAGTACAGCCGGGACAGGGCTCTATGGCTACACCTTC.

This chain joins TRBV18 and TRBJ2-6; possibly TRBD1 for D (5 bases). Germline CDR1 is KGHSH and CDR2 is LQKENI. V lost 0 bases and J lost 0, with 9 bases in between. The CDR3 length is 17 residues. The DNA for the CDR3 is TGTGCCAGCTCACCACCCGTAGGGGTCTCTGGGGCCAACGTCCTGACTTTC. Translated: CASSPPVGVSGANVLTF.

V and J are TRBV2 and TRBJ1-3; weak D call: TRBD1 (6 bases). Per the germline V gene, CDR1 is SNHLY and CDR2 is FYNNEI. V shed 7 bases and J shed 1 base, with 20 bases lying between them. This CDR3 spans 17 amino acids. The CDR3 loop reads CASMPPQGRISGNTIYF. The CDR3 DNA is TGTGCCAGCATGCCCCCACAGGGTAGGATTTCTGGAAACACCATATATTTT.

V usage is TRBV28 and J usage is TRBJ2-2, with TRBD2 matching over 11 bases. Looked up from germline, CDR1 is MDHEN and CDR2 is SYDVKM. J gave up 4 bases and V 1 base, and 2 bases lay outside the gene matches. There are 16 residues in the CDR3. The CDR3 loop reads CASSLFTSGSTGELFF. CDR3 in DNA: TGTGCCAGCAGTTTATTCACTAGCGGGAGCACCGGGGAGCTGTTTTTT.

The chain uses TRBV30 and TRBJ2-7; D is uncertain. V was trimmed by 2 bases and J by 3 bases, leaving 11 bases between them. Germline values: CDR1 GTSNPN, CDR2 SVGIG (reference sequence). The CDR3 is 13 amino acids. The chain's CDR3 is CAWSFEAYYEQYF. In nucleotides, the CDR3 is TGTGCCTGGAGTTTTGAGGCCTACTACGAGCAGTACTTC.

This clone showed up just once. The rearrangement uses TRBV29-1 and TRBJ1-1; a weak D match, TRBD1 (6 bases). The CDR3 has 11 amino acids. The germline CDR1 and CDR2 sequences are SQVTM and ANQGSEA. Trimming removed 6 bases from V and 3 bases from J, with 8 bases in between. CDR3 sequence (DNA): TGCAGCGTGAAGGGGGACACTGAAGCTTTCTTT. As protein: CSVKGDTEAFF. The full variable domain, in which reference TRBV29-1 and TRBJ1-1 provide the parts outside the CDR3, is SAVISQKPSRDICQRGTSLTIQCQVDSQVTMMFWYRQQPGQSLTLIATANQGSEATYESGFVIDKFPISRPNLTFSTLTVSNMSPEDSSIYLCSVKGDTEAFFGQGTRLTVV.

The rearrangement links TRBV5-6 to TRBJ1-1; the match to TRBD1 covers 9 bases. The germline CDR1 and CDR2 sequences are SGHDT and YYEEEE. This CDR3 is 13 amino acids long. With 7 bases clipped from V and 3 bases from J, the junction kept 4 bases outside the gene matches. The CDR3 DNA reads TGTGCCAGCGGACGGACAGGGGACACTGAAGCTTTCTTT. Translated: CASGRTGDTEAFF.

The J gene is TRBJ2-7, the V gene TRBV27, with TRBD2 matching over 10 bases. CDR1 and CDR2 (germline): MNHEY, SMNVEV (reference sequence). The V segment lost 5 bases and the J segment 6 bases; nucleotides outside the gene matches: 7. The CDR3 is 14 residues long. The CDR3 sequence: CASSPSGRGGEQYF. CDR3 DNA: TGTGCCAGCAGTCCAAGCGGGAGGGGCGGCGAGCAGTACTTC.

The chain links TRBV12-5 to TRBJ2-7; TRBD1 matches 10 bases. The germline V gene has CDR1 LGHNT and CDR2 FRNRAP. V was pared by 4 bases and J by 2 bases, with 11 bases of the junction left unmatched. The CDR3 length is 17 residues. Here the CDR3 reads CASGSGTGVLRTYEQYF. The CDR3 nucleotides read TGTGCTAGTGGTTCGGGGACAGGGGTCCTACGTACCTACGAGCAGTACTTC. The full variable domain, completed using reference TRBV12-5 and TRBJ2-7, is DARVTQTPRHKVTEMGQEVTMRCQPILGHNTVFWYRQTMMQGLELLAYFRNRAPLDDSGMPKDRFSAEMPDATLATLKIQPSEPRDSAVYFCASGSGTGVLRTYEQYFGPGTRLTVT.

V usage is TRBV27 and J usage is TRBJ2-7, with D possibly being TRBD1 (5 bases). The CDR3 has 15 residues. V lost 8 bases, J lost 2 bases, and 19 bases lay in between. Germline V gene data show CDR1 as MNHEY and CDR2 as SMNVEV (reference sequence). CDR3: CASADLGVFPYEQYF. The CDR3, as DNA: TGTGCCAGCGCCGACCTAGGGGTTTTTCCCTACGAGCAGTACTTC.

The chain links TRBV27 to TRBJ1-5; D is perhaps TRBD1 (5 bases). The CDR3 is 14 amino acids. V dropped 4 bases and J dropped 3 bases, with 10 bases sitting between them. Germline CDR1 and CDR2: MNHEY and SMNVEV (reference sequence). The CDR3 DNA follows: TGTGCCAGCAGTTCGCCAGGGTTCAATCAGCCCCAGCATTTT. It is translated as CASSSPGFNQPQHF.

V gene TRBV5-1 combines with J gene TRBJ2-3, with 7 positions matching TRBD2. Trimming cost V 1 base and J 4 bases; bases outside gene matches: 6. The CDR3 loop spans 15 amino acids. Germline V gene sequence: CDR1 SGHRS, CDR2 YFSETQ. The CDR3 sequence: CASSLRVGRPDTQYF. For the CDR3, the DNA is TGCGCCAGCAGCTTGCGTGTCGGGAGGCCAGATACGCAGTATTTT.

The rearrangement links TRBV29-1 to TRBJ2-5; no firm D call. The ends were cut back, 7 bases at V and 4 bases at J, with 13 bases in the middle. Germline V gene lookup returns CDR1 SQVTM and CDR2 ANQGSEA. The CDR3 runs to 12 residues. CDR3 amino acids: CSGAGGLETQYF. As DNA, the CDR3 is TGCAGCGGAGCTGGCGGATTAGAGACCCAGTACTTC. The whole variable domain, filled in from reference TRBV29-1 and TRBJ2-5, reads SAVISQKPSRDICQRGTSLTIQCQVDSQVTMMFWYRQQPGQSLTLIATANQGSEATYESGFVIDKFPISRPNLTFSTLTVSNMSPEDSSIYLCSGAGGLETQYFGPGTRLLVL.

The V call is TRBV19, the J call TRBJ2-2, with a possible D match to TRBD1 (6 bases). The CDR3 has 14 residues. The ends were cut back, 3 bases at V and 7 bases at J, with 12 bases in the middle. Germline lookup yields CDR1 LNHDA and CDR2 SQIVND (reference sequence). The CDR3 here is CASSIQGRGGELFF. CDR3 nucleotides: TGTGCCAGTAGTATCCAGGGGCGTGGCGGGGAGCTGTTTTTT.

V gene TRBV5-4 combines with J gene TRBJ2-7, with unresolved D. Looked up from germline, CDR1 is SGHNT and CDR2 is YYREEE (reference sequence). The CDR3 spans 12 residues. V lost 1 base to trimming and J lost 5 bases, with 7 bases between them. The CDR3 here is CASSLSVHEQYF. As DNA, the CDR3 is TGTGCCAGCAGCTTGTCGGTGCACGAGCAGTACTTC.

This chain links TRBV7-3 with TRBJ2-2; D gene ambiguous. Per germline, CDR1 SGHTA and CDR2 FQGTGA. V lost 3 bases, J lost 2 bases, and 7 bases lay in between. The CDR3 spans 14 residues. CDR3 loop: CASSFQVNTGELFF. CDR3 nucleotides: TGTGCCAGCAGCTTTCAGGTCAACACCGGGGAGCTGTTTTTT.

The rearrangement joins TRBV28 to TRBJ1-1, with a weak D call TRBD1 (5 bases). V shed 6 bases and J shed 4 bases, with 15 bases lying between them. The CDR3 has 14 residues. Germline V gene sequence: CDR1 MDHEN, CDR2 SYDVKM. In DNA, the CDR3 is TGTGCCAGCAGGGGGCTCGGACGTGTCACTGAAGCTTTCTTT. This gives the protein CASRGLGRVTEAFF.

The chain recombines TRBV7-3 with TRBJ2-2; 7 bases align to TRBD1. The CDR3 is 14 residues long. From germline, CDR1 is SGHTA and CDR2 FQGTGA. The trim removed 4 bases at V and 8 bases at J, leaving 7 bases unmatched. CDR3 residues: CASSSLQGLGELFF. The CDR3 DNA reads as TGTGCCAGCAGCTCCTTACAGGGGTTGGGGGAGCTGTTTTTT.

The rearrangement links TRBV30 to TRBJ1-3; D remains unclear. CDR3 length equals 12 residues. CDR1 GTSNPN and CDR2 SVGIG come from the germline V gene (reference sequence). Trimming took 1 base from V and 4 from J, leaving 5 bases between them. The CDR3 loop is CAWSGSGNTIYF. CDR3 DNA: TGTGCCTGGAGTGGGAGCGGAAACACCATATATTTT.

This sequence joins TRBV7-7 and TRBJ2-1, with 13 bases fitting TRBD2. Looked up from germline, CDR1 is SSHAT and CDR2 is FNYEAQ (reference sequence). This CDR3 contains 15 residues. The trim removed 5 bases at V and 5 bases at J, leaving 3 bases unmatched. CDR3 sequence (DNA): TGTGCCAGCAGCATAGGACTAGCGGGAGACAATGAGCAGTTCTTC. Translation: CASSIGLAGDNEQFF.

The rearrangement uses TRBV4-1 and TRBJ2-5, with D possibly matching TRBD2 (6 bases). Germline V gene sequence: CDR1 MGHRA, CDR2 YSYEKL. The CDR3 has 17 amino acids. V was shortened by 2 bases and J by 0 bases, with 16 bases between the two germline ends. The CDR3 DNA sequence: TGCGCCAGCAGCCAAACGAATAGCGGAGACTACCAAGAGACCCAGTACTTC. Encoded protein: CASSQTNSGDYQETQYF.

About this clone: Within the sample, other DNA sequences also encode this same CDR3. The CDR3 DNA reads TGTGCCAGCAGCCCCCAGGGGGCTGACACTGAAGCTTTCTTT. It specifies CASSPQGADTEAFF. V is TRBV9 and J is TRBJ1-1, with 8 bases lining up with TRBD1. The V gene end was trimmed by 4 bases and the J gene end by 3 bases; junction bases not matched to a gene: 5. The CDR3 runs to 14 residues. Germline V gene lookup returns CDR1 SGDLS and CDR2 YYNGEE.

This chain connects TRBV27 to TRBJ1-2; the match to TRBD1 covers 11 bases. Germline V CDR1 and CDR2: MNHEY, SMNVEV (reference sequence). The V gene end was trimmed by 5 bases and the J gene end by 5 bases; junction bases not matched to a gene: 7. The CDR3 runs 15 residues. The CDR3 coding sequence is TGTGCCAGCAGTCCAAGGACAGGGGGCGCGTATGGCTACACCTTC. Amino acid sequence: CASSPRTGGAYGYTF.

The chain recombines TRBV5-1 with TRBJ1-1, with 9 bases that match TRBD1. The germline V gene encodes CDR1 SGHRS and CDR2 YFSETQ. This CDR3 has 15 residues. V lost 5 bases to trimming and J lost 3 bases; unmatched junction nucleotides: 8. CDR3 coding DNA: TGCGCCAGCAGATGGGGACAGGGCTATGACACTGAAGCTTTCTTT. Its translation is CASRWGQGYDTEAFF. Full variable domain (rest looked up from reference TRBV5-1 and TRBJ1-1): KAGVTQTPRYLIKTRGQQVTLSCSPISGHRSVSWYQQTPGQGLQFLFEYFSETQRNKGNFPGRFSGRQFSNSRSEMNVSTLELGDSALYLCASRWGQGYDTEAFFGQGTRLTVV.

This clone was picked up one time. The rearrangement links TRBV6-5 to TRBJ1-5, with TRBD1 identical over 9 bases. The CDR3 runs 15 residues. The ends lost 0 bases at V and 11 bases at J; junction bases unmatched: 8. The germline gives CDR1 MNHEY, CDR2 SVGAGI. CDR3 sequence (DNA): TGTGCCAGCAGTTACTCTGACCGGGACAGGGCGTCCCAGCATTTT. Translation gives CASSYSDRDRASQHF.

The chain is built from TRBV7-9 and TRBJ2-3; 7 bases match TRBD2. The V gene's germline CDR1 is SEHNR and CDR2 FQNEAQ (reference sequence). Germline trimming cut 8 bases from V and 6 bases from J; bases unmatched to any gene: 11. The CDR3 totals 14 residues. The CDR3 region is CASGPSGSRDTQYF. The CDR3 DNA sequence: TGTGCCAGCGGGCCTAGCGGAAGCAGGGATACGCAGTATTTT.

The V and J genes are TRBV29-1 and TRBJ2-7; 10 bases align to TRBD1. Trimming took 2 bases from V and 5 from J; bases not matched to a gene: 6. This CDR3 comprises 14 residues. Per the germline V gene, CDR1 is SQVTM and CDR2 is ANQGSEA. For the CDR3, the DNA is TGCAGCGTTGAACAGGGGACAGGGGAACACGAGCAGTACTTC. It is translated as CSVEQGTGEHEQYF.

This rearrangement joins TRBV19 to TRBJ1-1, with TRBD1 matching 7 bases. Germline V lookup: CDR1 LNHDA, CDR2 SQIVND (reference sequence). The CDR3 has 16 amino acids. Trimming took 6 bases from V and 3 from J; bases not matched to a gene: 13. The CDR3 reads CASSPAKGGLDTEAFF. The CDR3 region has the DNA TGTGCCAGTAGCCCGGCAAAAGGGGGCCTGGACACTGAAGCTTTCTTT.